A single sample gave rise to the 7 T cell receptor beta chains below, sequenced in a study of early T cells in non-severe SARS-CoV-2 infection. Using its own MiXCR run on the 5' RACE reads, TCRdb lists one record per CDR3 protein. Among fewer than 120,000 distinct CDR3 sequences listed, 10% to 15% were seen once. The sequencing here drew on whole blood, taken at baseline. All receptors derive from an adult who was a healthcare worker with PCR-confirmed SARS-CoV-2 infection or an uninfected control (not recorded which).

This clonotype was observed a few times. V gene TRBV27 combines with J gene TRBJ1-6; 11 nucleotides align to TRBD1. Losses at the gene ends were 5 bases for V and 7 bases for J; bases not matched to a gene: 1. The germline gives CDR1 MNHEY, CDR2 SMNVEV (reference sequence). The CDR3 spans 14 residues. Written as DNA, the CDR3 is TGTGCCAGCAGTCGGGACAGGGGGAATTCACCCCTCCACTTT. Its protein product is CASSRDRGNSPLHF.

Many counts were recorded for this clonotype. This chain links TRBV6-1 with TRBJ1-1; unclear D gene. The CDR3 contains 14 residues. The V end was cut by 2 bases, the J end by 1 base, with 8 bases between. Per germline, CDR1 MNHNS and CDR2 SASEGT. The CDR3: CASSEFSGNTEAFF. The CDR3, as DNA: TGTGCCAGCAGTGAATTTTCAGGGAACACTGAAGCTTTCTTT.

The gene calls are TRBV14 and TRBJ2-1; the match to TRBD2 covers 8 bases. The CDR3 totals 13 residues. With 1 base clipped from V and 9 bases from J, the junction kept 2 bases outside the gene matches. Per germline, CDR1 SGHDN and CDR2 FVKESK. The CDR3 is CASSQVLAAEQFF. CDR3 sequence (DNA): TGTGCCAGCAGCCAAGTACTAGCGGCTGAGCAGTTCTTC.

The chain couples TRBV7-9 to TRBJ2-7; 7 bases align to TRBD2. This CDR3 contains 15 residues. Per the germline V gene, CDR1 is SEHNR and CDR2 is FQNEAQ (reference sequence). Trimming cost V 6 bases and J 0 bases; bases outside gene matches: 8. The CDR3, as DNA: TGTGCCAGCAGTCTTAGCGGGTCGTCCTCCTACGAGCAGTACTTC. This gives the protein CASSLSGSSSYEQYF.

V is TRBV20-1 and J is TRBJ1-2, with D tentatively TRBD1 (6 bases). The CDR3 has 14 residues. Per the germline V gene, CDR1 is DFQATT and CDR2 is SNEGSKA (reference sequence). V lost 4 bases, J lost 8 bases, and 20 bases lay in between. As DNA, the CDR3 is TGCAGTGCTAAACTCGTCCTCAGGGGTGGCGGCTACACCTTC. The encoded protein is CSAKLVLRGGGYTF.

J is TRBJ2-1 and V is TRBV28; 7 bases map to TRBD2. Germline V lookup: CDR1 MDHEN, CDR2 SYDVKM. The CDR3 has 14 amino acids. The ends lost 6 bases at V and 5 bases at J; junction bases unmatched: 7. The CDR3 spells CASREREPHNEQFF. CDR3 in DNA: TGTGCCAGCAGGGAGCGGGAACCCCACAATGAGCAGTTCTTC.

Details on this clonotype: A much larger clone differs from this one at a single base, so this may be a read error. The gene calls are TRBV5-1 and TRBJ1-1; D is undetermined. The germline CDR1 and CDR2 sequences are SGHRS and YFSETQ. This CDR3 has 15 amino acids. CDR3 nucleotide sequence: TGCGCCAGCAGCTTGAACCCCATGGGTTCCACTGAAGGTTTCTTT. Its protein product is CASSLNPMGSTEGFF.